Described below is a single TCR beta chain sequence and its context. TCRdb's copy holds only in-frame clones and misses some; the assay was immunoSEQ multiplex PCR. The sample lists fewer than 250,000 clones; 87% were seen once. This sample is drawn from a study of blood T cell repertoires in COVID-19. The wider study: Nucleic acid was either cDNA or gDNA, and it came from T cells, B-cell-depleted T cells, or PBMCs.

This CDR3 comprises 14 residues. CDR1 KGHSY and CDR2 FQNENV come from the germline V gene. The V end was cut by 5 bases, the J end by 1 base, with 11 bases between. The rearrangement uses TRBV16 and TRBJ1-1, with D possibly TRBD1 on 6 matching bases. The receptor was derived from a woman younger than 45 with acute COVID-19. Sequenced: PBMCs or T cells enriched from blood (not recorded which). In DNA form, the CDR3 reads TGTGCCAGCAGCAATTACAGGGAGAACACTGAAGCTTTCTTT. Its translation: CASSNYRENTEAFF.